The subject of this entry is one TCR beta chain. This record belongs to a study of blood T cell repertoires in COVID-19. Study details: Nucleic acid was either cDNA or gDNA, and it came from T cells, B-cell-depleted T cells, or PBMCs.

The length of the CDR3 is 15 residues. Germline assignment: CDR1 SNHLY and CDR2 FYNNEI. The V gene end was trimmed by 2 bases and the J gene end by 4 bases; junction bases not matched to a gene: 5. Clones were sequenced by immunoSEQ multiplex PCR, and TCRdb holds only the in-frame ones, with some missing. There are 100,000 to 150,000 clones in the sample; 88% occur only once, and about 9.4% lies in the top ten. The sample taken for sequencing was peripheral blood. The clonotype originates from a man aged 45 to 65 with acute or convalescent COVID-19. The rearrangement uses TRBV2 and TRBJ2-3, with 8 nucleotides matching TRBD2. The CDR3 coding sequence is TGTGCCAGCAGTGAACCCCAACTAGCGGCAGATACGCAGTATTTT. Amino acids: CASSEPQLAADTQYF. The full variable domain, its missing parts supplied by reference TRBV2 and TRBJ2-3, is EPEVTQTPSHQVTQMGQEVILRCVPISNHLYFYWYRQILGQKVEFLVSFYNNEISEKSEIFDDQFSVERPDGSNFTLKIRSTKLEDSAMYFCASSEPQLAADTQYFGPGTRLTVL.